This T cell receptor beta chain was identified in a study of response to subunit inactivated influenza vaccine. General study results and limits: After each seasonal influenza vaccination, few new T cells are recruited, the authors suggested.

As concerns this clonotype: What it recognizes is unknown.

CDR3 size: 15 residues. J lost 8 bases, V lost 1 base, and 7 bases had no gene match. CDR1 and CDR2 (germline): SEHNR, FQNEAQ (reference sequence). MiXCR, applied by TCRdb to the RT-PCR reads, yields one record per CDR3 protein. Of about 170,000 distinct CDR3 sequences listed, approximately 12% were seen once; the top ten hold about 29%. These same data were also listed under a study on T cells expressing NK-cell markers. That publication notes: In generating TCR beta cDNA, 5'RACE template switching with UMIs was used. Researchers got TCR beta repertoires out of sorted CD3+CD56+NKG2C+, CD3+CD56+NKG2C- and CD3+CD56-NKG2C+ T cells. There were a handful of donors in whom these clonotypes also led the CD3+CD56-NKG2C+ fraction. Expanded NKG2C+ T cell clones had unclear HCMV specificity.

The TCR sequence derives from a man between 45 and 60 years old who received an inactivated influenza vaccine. The input for sequencing was CD8+ T cells sorted from PBMCs, taken roughly 12 days after vaccination. This sequence joins TRBV7-9 and TRBJ2-1; 8 bases line up with TRBD1. The CDR3 region has the DNA TGTGCCAGCAGCTTAGGGACAGGGTGGTTAGATGAGCAGTTCTTC. Translation gives CASSLGTGWLDEQFF. The full variable domain, completed using reference TRBV7-9 and TRBJ2-1, is DTGVSQNPRHKITKRGQNVTFRCDPISEHNRLYWYRQTLGQGPEFLTYFQNEAQLEKSRLLSDRFSAERPKGSFSTLEIQRTEQGDSAMYLCASSLGTGWLDEQFFGPGTRLTVL.